One TCR beta chain is described in this entry. Its target is unknown. Amplification used 60 Vbeta primers and 13 Jbeta primers. Per the study methods: Some 80 million unique TCR beta chains, some 11 million shared, were counted in a later analysis. Profiled with immunoSEQ multiplex PCR; TCRdb holds only in-frame clones, not every one. V, J and clone size were drawn from that table, and D and trimming were deduced from the DNA. The table records about 130,000 clones, roughly a sixth of them present only once. This record belongs to a study of cytomegalovirus exposure and HLA in healthy donors. Findings and limits, study-wide: The later analysis indicated that the majority of CMV-associated TCR beta chains appeared HLA-restricted. A highly shared variant cluster was judged a likely technical artifact. A missense DCLRE1C variant was associated with V- and J-gene trimming of TCR beta chains in a later analysis, and an independent cohort replicated the association.

This CDR3 comprises 14 residues. Germline loops: CDR1 LGHNA, CDR2 YNFKEQ. V lost 0 bases and J 7 bases, leaving 12 bases between the germline ends. The receptor was derived from a female donor in good health and CMV-seropositive. The sample taken for sequencing was PBMCs. The rearrangement joins TRBV4-2 to TRBJ1-1; D gene unclear. The CDR3 DNA follows: TGTGCCAGCAGCCAAGATTCGGGATACGGTGAAGCTTTCTTT. Amino acids: CASSQDSGYGEAFF.